A single sample is the source of the 3 T cell receptor beta chains below, sequenced in a study of T cells in Graves' hyperthyroidism and ophthalmopathy. There were TCR beta CDR3 regions amplified from RNA transcripts. TCR CDR3 underwent first-round RT-PCR with the HTBI primer set. From the multiplex PCR reads, TCRdb called clonotypes with MiXCR, one entry per CDR3 protein. The sample carries over 200,000 distinct CDR3 sequences, around 19% recorded once. Material for sequencing was blood. These receptors all stem from a middle-aged man with Graves' hyperthyroidism.

The V gene is TRBV19, the J gene TRBJ1-1, with 7 bases that match TRBD1. The CDR3 extends over 14 amino acids. Germline CDR1 LNHDA, CDR2 SQIVND (reference sequence). J lost 3 bases, V lost 4 bases, and 5 bases had no gene match. Here the CDR3 reads CASSTDRVDTEAFF. The CDR3 coding sequence is TGTGCCAGTAGTACCGACAGGGTGGACACTGAAGCTTTCTTT.

This clonotype was seen at least ten times. The chain is built from TRBV7-8 and TRBJ2-3; D not certain. Germline V gene lookup returns CDR1 SGHVS and CDR2 FQNEAQ. Trimming shortened V by 1 base and J by 6 bases, and 8 bases separated the two germline ends. CDR3 size: 13 residues. The CDR3 DNA sequence: TGTGCCAGCAGCTTAGAGTTCGGGGATACGCAGTATTTT. Amino acids: CASSLEFGDTQYF. The full variable domain, in which reference TRBV7-8 and TRBJ2-3 provide the parts outside the CDR3, is GAGVSQSPRYKVAKRGQDVALRCDPISGHVSLFWYQQALGQGPEFLTYFQNEAQLDKSGLPSDRFFAERPEGSVSTLKIQRTQQEDSAVYLCASSLEFGDTQYFGPGTRLTVL.

This clonotype was found many times. This chain joins TRBV2 and TRBJ1-4; no reliable D call. The CDR3 has 12 residues. V was trimmed by 3 bases and J by 5 bases, leaving 4 bases between them. Germline V lookup: CDR1 SNHLY, CDR2 FYNNEI. The DNA for the CDR3 is TGTGCCAGCAGTGACAGAAATGAAAAACTGTTTTTT. It codes for CASSDRNEKLFF.